This entry features one T cell receptor beta chain sequence. Antigen specificity is unknown. TCRdb re-derived calls from the 5' RACE reads in MiXCR, one entry per CDR3 protein. The sample contains about 90,000 distinct CDR3 sequences, around 12% of which appear only once. The CDR3 covers 14 residues. Trimming stripped 3 bases from V and 1 base from J, with 7 bases between. This sample was included in a study of early T cells in non-severe SARS-CoV-2 infection. Looking at the study overall: Sequencing targeted bulk RNA from unsorted whole blood, leaving chains unpaired. Study-level findings and limits: Private and CD4 specificities were missed by VDJdb matching, which favored anti-spike CD8 responses.

This chain joins TRBV12-3 or TRBV12-4 and TRBJ2-1; no firm D call. The clonotype originates from an adult who was a healthcare worker with PCR-confirmed SARS-CoV-2 infection or an uninfected control (not recorded which). This material consisted of whole blood, taken at baseline. The CDR3 sequence is CASSFASSYNEQFF. The CDR3 coding sequence is TGTGCCAGCAGTTTCGCGTCTTCCTACAATGAGCAGTTCTTC.